These 26 T cell receptor beta chains originate from one sample sequenced in a study of blood T cell repertoires in COVID-19 (dated by TCRdb to about 2020). Libraries came from the immunoSEQ multiplex PCR assay. TCRdb took this table from immuneACCESS and kept in-frame rearrangements with V and J called. Such tables lack part of the clones; where checked against another copy, unresolved V genes explain under half of the gap, and the rest is unexplained. A total of some 300,000 clones appear in this sample, 85% to 90% of them only once. Of the sample, around 0.98% is held by the ten largest clones. The specimen sequenced was peripheral blood. Source of these receptors: a woman aged 40 to 55 with COVID-19, enrolled during active disease.

V is TRBV3-1 (or the pseudogene TRBV3-2) and J is TRBJ2-2, with no clear D. With 0 bases removed from V and 4 bases from J, the gap between germline ends came to 9 bases. The germline V gene has CDR1 LGHDT and CDR2 YNNKEL (reference sequence). This CDR3 has 15 residues. CDR3 residues: CASSQDEESTGELFF. CDR3 in DNA: TGTGCCAGCAGCCAAGATGAGGAGAGCACCGGGGAGCTGTTTTTT.

The J gene is TRBJ2-4, the V gene TRBV2; a possible D gene is TRBD1 (7 bases). Trimming left V 1 base short and J 15 bases short, with 16 bases between. The CDR3 has 13 amino acids. Per germline, CDR1 SNHLY and CDR2 FYNNEI. The CDR3 DNA follows: TGTGCCAGCAGTGAAGACCCCCCAGGGGGGAGGTACTTC. Protein product: CASSEDPPGGRYF.

The gene calls are TRBV27 and TRBJ2-5; the match to TRBD1 covers 7 bases. The CDR3 has 15 amino acids. CDR1 and CDR2 (germline): MNHEY, SMNVEV (reference sequence). With 6 bases clipped from V and 5 bases from J, the junction kept 12 bases outside the gene matches. In nucleotides, the CDR3 is TGTGCCAGCAGGGGGCGGACAGGAAGAGCGGAGACCCAGTACTTC. Protein product: CASRGRTGRAETQYF.

The CDR3: CASSSDGQAFEGYTF. CDR3 nucleotide sequence: TGTGCCAGCAGTTCCGACGGACAGGCCTTTGAGGGCTACACCTTC. V gene TRBV6-6 combines with J gene TRBJ1-2; 7 bases agree with TRBD1. Germline assignment: CDR1 MNHNY and CDR2 SVGAGI (reference sequence). The CDR3 extends over 15 amino acids. V was clipped by 4 bases and J by 8 bases; unmatched bases: 13.

This rearrangement joins TRBV3-1 (or the pseudogene TRBV3-2) to TRBJ2-1; perhaps TRBD2 as D (5 bases). The V end lost 4 bases, the J end lost 8 bases, and 18 bases lay between the germline ends. The CDR3 sequence is 15 residues long. The germline gives CDR1 LGHDT, CDR2 YNNKEL (reference sequence). CDR3 sequence: CASSRRGEGVDEQFF. In DNA, the CDR3 is TGTGCCAGCAGCCGACGGGGAGAGGGTGTCGATGAGCAGTTCTTC.

V usage is TRBV30 and J usage is TRBJ1-2; D perhaps matches TRBD1 (6 bases). Germline values: CDR1 GTSNPN, CDR2 SVGIG (reference sequence). The germline V and J ends were trimmed by 1 base and 8 bases, with 14 bases remaining between them. The CDR3 spans 13 residues. In DNA form, the CDR3 reads TGTGCCTGGAGTGACGGGGGGCCGGGAGGCTACACCTTC. Protein: CAWSDGGPGGYTF. The variable domain in full, completed from reference TRBV30 and TRBJ1-2, reads SQTIHQWPATLVQPVGSPLSLECTVEGTSNPNLYWYRQAAGRGLQLLFYSVGIGQISSEVPQNLSASRPQDRQFILSSKKLLLSDSGFYLCAWSDGGPGGYTFGSGTRLTVV.

This chain uses TRBV27 with TRBJ2-3; 9 bases match TRBD1. Per the germline V gene, CDR1 is MNHEY and CDR2 is SMNVEV (reference sequence). The CDR3 runs to 14 residues. Trimming at V came to 6 bases and at J to 4 bases, leaving 5 bases not matched to a gene. The CDR3 DNA reads TGTGCCAGCAGAGATACAGGGGGCGCAGATACGCAGTATTTT. Translation: CASRDTGGADTQYF.

The chain couples TRBV7-9 to TRBJ1-2; 7 nucleotides line up with TRBD1. CDR3 length: 12 amino acids. Germline V gene lookup returns CDR1 SEHNR and CDR2 FQNEAQ (reference sequence). The junction had 5 bases not matched to a gene; V was cut back by 5 bases and J by 8 bases. DNA of the CDR3: TGTGCCAGCAGCGCAGGGGGAGAGGGCTACACCTTC. The encoded protein is CASSAGGEGYTF.

J is TRBJ2-1 and V is TRBV9, with TRBD2 identical over 9 bases. The CDR3 runs 16 residues. Germline V gives CDR1 SGDLS, CDR2 YYNGEE. J was trimmed by 8 bases and V by 1 base; bases with no gene match: 10. CDR3 amino acids: CASSVNPREGPHEQFF. The DNA for the CDR3 is TGTGCCAGCAGCGTAAACCCGCGGGAGGGCCCCCATGAGCAGTTCTTC.

This rearrangement joins TRBV7-2 to TRBJ1-2, with D perhaps matching TRBD1 (5 bases). This CDR3 comprises 16 residues. V was shortened by 0 bases and J by 2 bases, with 13 bases between the two germline ends. The germline gives CDR1 SGHTA, CDR2 FQGNSA. CDR3 sequence reads: CASSLAPGLVNYGYTF. DNA for the CDR3: TGTGCCAGCAGCTTAGCACCAGGGCTGGTGAACTATGGCTACACCTTC.

This chain uses TRBV6-2 or TRBV6-3 with TRBJ2-7; maybe TRBD2 (6 bases). Germline V gene data show CDR1 as MNHEY and CDR2 as SVGEGT. The CDR3 totals 14 residues. Between the trimmed V and J ends, which lost 4 bases and 3 bases, there was a span of 13 bases. The CDR3 DNA reads as TGTGCCAGCAGTTCCGGGACTTCATTCTACGAGCAGTACTTC. This gives the protein CASSSGTSFYEQYF.

Remarks on this clone: The sample contains more than one DNA sequence encoding this CDR3. This chain links TRBV5-1 with TRBJ1-5; D is possibly TRBD1 (5 bases). The V end lost 0 bases, the J end lost 0 bases, and 7 bases lay between the germline ends. Germline V gives CDR1 SGHRS, CDR2 YFSETQ. The CDR3 loop spans 15 amino acids. The CDR3 DNA reads TGCGCCAGCAGCTTGGGGCAGGGTAGCAATCAGCCCCAGCATTTT. Translated, it gives CASSLGQGSNQPQHF.

Comments on this clone: Its ends do not fully match the called genes, so a read error is possible. V gene TRBV9 combines with J gene TRBJ1-2; D gene uncertain. Germline assignment: CDR1 SGDLS and CDR2 YYNGEE. The CDR3 runs 9 residues. CDR3 in DNA: TGTGCCAGCAGCGTAGGAGGAGCCTTC. This translates into CASSVGGAF.

The chain is built from TRBV4-1 and TRBJ2-6, with TRBD2 matching 9 bases. V lost 1 base to trimming and J lost 3 bases; unmatched junction nucleotides: 13. The CDR3 loop spans 20 amino acids. Germline CDR1 is MGHRA and CDR2 is YSYEKL. The CDR3, as DNA: TGCGCCAGCAGCCAAGTTGGGCGGGAGGGCCGGAACTTTGGGGCCAACGTCCTGACTTTC. It encodes CASSQVGREGRNFGANVLTF.

The chain joins TRBV12-2 to TRBJ1-6; no DNA check was done on the table's D call, TRBD1. TRBV12-2 is assigned pseudogene status. The CDR3 has 15 residues. CDR3 sequence reads: CASRLTLRLGSPLHF. CDR3 coding DNA: TGTGCAAGTCGCCTGACACTTCGTTTAGGTTCACCCCTCCACTTT.

This clone showed up just a few times. CDR3 sequence (DNA): TGTGCCAGCAGTCACAGGCGGTCGGTGTTTGGAAACACCATATATTTT. Translating gives CASSHRRSVFGNTIYF. The gene calls are TRBV28 and TRBJ1-3; maybe TRBD1 (5 bases). The CDR3 consists of 16 residues. The germline V and J ends were trimmed by 5 bases and 3 bases, with 17 bases remaining between them. Per germline, CDR1 MDHEN and CDR2 SYDVKM.

The rearrangement joins TRBV4-3 to TRBJ1-1, with TRBD1 identical over 9 bases. The CDR3 consists of 18 residues. V was pared by 0 bases and J by 0 bases, with 8 bases of the junction left unmatched. Germline V lookup: CDR1 LGHNA, CDR2 YSLEER. The CDR3 sequence: CASSQDRGGQGLNTEAFF. Written as DNA, the CDR3 is TGCGCCAGCAGCCAAGATCGGGGAGGACAGGGGTTGAACACTGAAGCTTTCTTT.

V is TRBV9 and J is TRBJ2-1; 7 bases map to TRBD2. The CDR3 runs to 16 residues. Germline-derived CDR1 and CDR2 are SGDLS and YYNGEE. J lost 7 bases, V lost 0 bases, and 10 bases had no gene match. The CDR3 DNA is TGTGCCAGCAGCGTAGCTATCCGGACTAGTGAAAATGAGCAGTTCTTC. It codes for CASSVAIRTSENEQFF. Based on the CDR3 plus reference TRBV9 and TRBJ2-1, the full variable domain is DSGVTQTPKHLITATGQRVTLRCSPRSGDLSVYWYQQSLDQGLQFLIQYYNGEERAKGNILERFSAQQFPDLHSELNLSSLELGDSALYFCASSVAIRTSENEQFFGPGTRLTVL.

This clone was detected once. V and J are TRBV9 and TRBJ1-2; D possibly corresponds to TRBD1 (5 bases). The CDR3 is 15 residues long. The germline V and J ends were trimmed by 0 bases and 1 base, with 10 bases remaining between them. Germline V gene sequence: CDR1 SGDLS, CDR2 YYNGEE. The chain's CDR3 is CASSVGGRLNYGYTF. CDR3 coding DNA: TGTGCCAGCAGCGTAGGGGGCCGTCTTAACTATGGCTACACCTTC.

V usage is TRBV27 and J usage is TRBJ1-6; D unresolved. The germline gives CDR1 MNHEY, CDR2 SMNVEV (reference sequence). CDR3 length: 14 residues. V shed 6 bases and J shed 8 bases, with 14 bases lying between them. The CDR3 DNA is TGTGCCAGCAGCCTTGTGCCCGGGTATTCACCCCTCCACTTT. Translation: CASSLVPGYSPLHF.

The rearrangement links TRBV6-4 to TRBJ1-5; D is unresolved. CDR3 length: 12 residues. Trimming left V 6 bases short and J 10 bases short, with 13 bases between. The germline V gene has CDR1 MRHNA and CDR2 SNTAGT. The CDR3 loop reads CASRARRVPQHF. The CDR3 bases are TGTGCCAGCAGGGCCCGGAGGGTCCCCCAGCATTTT.

The chain couples TRBV6-2 or TRBV6-3 to TRBJ1-2, with D unclear. V was pared by 1 base and J by 3 bases, with 18 bases between. Per the germline V gene, CDR1 is MNHEY and CDR2 is SVGEGT. The CDR3 loop spans 17 amino acids. This chain's CDR3 is CASSYLPLARWHYGYTF. The CDR3 DNA follows: TGTGCCAGCAGTTACTTACCCTTGGCCCGCTGGCACTATGGCTACACCTTC.

This clone was detected once. V is TRBV5-1 and J is TRBJ1-3; D unresolved. This CDR3 is 15 amino acids long. V lost 4 bases and J 1 base, leaving 12 bases between the germline ends. CDR1 and CDR2 from the germline V gene are SGHRS and YFSETQ. This CDR3 is CASSITIGSGNTIYF. Here the CDR3 DNA reads TGCGCCAGCAGCATTACCATCGGGTCTGGAAACACCATATATTTT. The variable domain in full, with the rest retrieved from reference TRBV5-1 and TRBJ1-3, is KAGVTQTPRYLIKTRGQQVTLSCSPISGHRSVSWYQQTPGQGLQFLFEYFSETQRNKGNFPGRFSGRQFSNSRSEMNVSTLELGDSALYLCASSITIGSGNTIYFGEGSWLTVV.

The chain is built from TRBV27 and TRBJ1-3; 7 nucleotides match TRBD1. Germline assignment: CDR1 MNHEY and CDR2 SMNVEV (reference sequence). The CDR3 runs to 14 residues. Trimming took 0 bases from V and 7 from J; bases not matched to a gene: 3. CDR3: CASSLSAGGNTIYF. DNA of the CDR3: TGTGCCAGCAGTTTATCGGCAGGGGGGAACACCATATATTTT.

The chain recombines TRBV27 with TRBJ2-3, with a possible D match to TRBD1 (6 bases). CDR3 size: 12 residues. V lost 3 bases and J 6 bases, leaving 7 bases between the germline ends. The germline CDR1 and CDR2 sequences are MNHEY and SMNVEV (reference sequence). The CDR3 DNA reads as TGTGCCAGCAGTTTCGACAGGGATACGCAGTATTTT. Amino acid sequence: CASSFDRDTQYF.

J is TRBJ1-5 and V is TRBV19; possible D gene TRBD1, 5 bases. Germline CDR1 reads LNHDA; CDR2 reads SQIVND (reference sequence). Trimming removed 5 bases from V and 5 bases from J, with 13 bases in between. This CDR3 region has 14 residues. The CDR3 DNA is TGTGCCAGTAGTGACGGGGGTTGGCATCAGCCCCAGCATTTT. This gives the protein CASSDGGWHQPQHF.